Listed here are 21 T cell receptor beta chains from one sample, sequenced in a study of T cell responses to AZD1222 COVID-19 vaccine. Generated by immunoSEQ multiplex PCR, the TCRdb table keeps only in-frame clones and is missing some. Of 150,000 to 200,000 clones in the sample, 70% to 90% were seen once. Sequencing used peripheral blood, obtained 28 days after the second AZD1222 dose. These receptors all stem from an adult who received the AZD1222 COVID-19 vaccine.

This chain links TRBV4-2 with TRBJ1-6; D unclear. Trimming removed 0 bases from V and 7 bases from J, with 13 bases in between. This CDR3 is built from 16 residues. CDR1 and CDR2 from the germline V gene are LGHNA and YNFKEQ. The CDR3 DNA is TGTGCCAGCAGCCAAGAGGAGCAGGTCGGGAATTCACCCCTCCACTTT. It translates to CASSQEEQVGNSPLHF.

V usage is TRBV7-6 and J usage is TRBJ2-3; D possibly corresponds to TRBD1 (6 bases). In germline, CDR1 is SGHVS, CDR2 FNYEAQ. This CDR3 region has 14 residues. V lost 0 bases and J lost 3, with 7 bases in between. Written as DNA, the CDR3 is TGTGCCAGCAGCTTAGCCACAGGGACAGATACGCAGTATTTT. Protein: CASSLATGTDTQYF. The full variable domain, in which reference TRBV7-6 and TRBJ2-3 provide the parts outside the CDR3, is GAGVSQSPRYKVTKRGQDVALRCDPISGHVSLYWYRQALGQGPEFLTYFNYEAQQDKSGLPNDRFSAERPEGSISTLTIQRTEQRDSAMYRCASSLATGTDTQYFGPGTRLTVL.

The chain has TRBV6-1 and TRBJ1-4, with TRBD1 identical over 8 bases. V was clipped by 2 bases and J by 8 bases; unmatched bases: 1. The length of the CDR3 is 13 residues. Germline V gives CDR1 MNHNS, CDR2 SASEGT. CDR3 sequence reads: CASSENRGEKLFF. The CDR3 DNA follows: TGTGCCAGCAGTGAAAACAGGGGGGAAAAACTGTTTTTT.

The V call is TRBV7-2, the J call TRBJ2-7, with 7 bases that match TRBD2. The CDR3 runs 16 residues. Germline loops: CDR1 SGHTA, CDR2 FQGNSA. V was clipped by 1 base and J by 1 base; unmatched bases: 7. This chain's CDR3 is CASSLGMWTRSYEQYF. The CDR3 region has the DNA TGTGCCAGCAGCTTAGGAATGTGGACTAGGTCCTACGAGCAGTACTTC.

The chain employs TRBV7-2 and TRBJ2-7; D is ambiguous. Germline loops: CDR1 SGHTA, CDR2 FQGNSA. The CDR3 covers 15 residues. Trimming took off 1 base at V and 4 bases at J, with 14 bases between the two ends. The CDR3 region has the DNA TGTGCCAGCAGCTTAGACTACTCTAAACCATACGAGCAGTACTTC. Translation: CASSLDYSKPYEQYF.

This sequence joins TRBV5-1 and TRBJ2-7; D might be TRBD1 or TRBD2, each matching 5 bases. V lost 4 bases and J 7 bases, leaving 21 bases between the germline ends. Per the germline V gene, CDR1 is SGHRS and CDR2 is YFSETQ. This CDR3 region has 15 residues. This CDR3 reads CASSDRDGVLLEQYF. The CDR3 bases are TGCGCCAGCAGCGACCGGGACGGTGTTTTGCTGGAGCAGTACTTC. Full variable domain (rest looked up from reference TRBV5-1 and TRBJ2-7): KAGVTQTPRYLIKTRGQQVTLSCSPISGHRSVSWYQQTPGQGLQFLFEYFSETQRNKGNFPGRFSGRQFSNSRSEMNVSTLELGDSALYLCASSDRDGVLLEQYFGPGTRLTVT.

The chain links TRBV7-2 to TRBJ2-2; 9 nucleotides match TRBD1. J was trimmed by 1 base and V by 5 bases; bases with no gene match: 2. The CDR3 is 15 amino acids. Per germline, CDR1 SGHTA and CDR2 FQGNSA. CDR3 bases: TGTGCCAGCAGCGCGGGACAGGGGAACACCGGGGAGCTGTTTTTT. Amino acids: CASSAGQGNTGELFF.

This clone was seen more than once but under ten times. CDR3 loop: CASGVLGSYNEQFF. The DNA for the CDR3 is TGTGCCAGTGGGGTCTTGGGATCCTACAATGAGCAGTTCTTC. The rearrangement joins TRBV19 to TRBJ2-1; D ambiguous. CDR3 length: 14 amino acids. V lost 8 bases to trimming and J lost 1 base, with 12 bases between them. Germline lookup yields CDR1 LNHDA and CDR2 SQIVND (reference sequence).

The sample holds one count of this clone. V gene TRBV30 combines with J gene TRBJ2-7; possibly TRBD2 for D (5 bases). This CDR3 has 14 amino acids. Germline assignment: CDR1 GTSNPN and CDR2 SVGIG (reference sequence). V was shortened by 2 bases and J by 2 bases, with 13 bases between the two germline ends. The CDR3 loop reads CAWSQTDGTYEQYF. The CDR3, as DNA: TGTGCCTGGAGTCAGACGGACGGGACCTACGAGCAGTACTTC.

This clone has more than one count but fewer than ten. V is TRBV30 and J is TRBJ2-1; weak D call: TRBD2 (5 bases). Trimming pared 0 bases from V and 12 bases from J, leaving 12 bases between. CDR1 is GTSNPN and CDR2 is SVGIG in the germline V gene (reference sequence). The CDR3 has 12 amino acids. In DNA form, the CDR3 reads TGTGCCTGGAGTGTCCACGGCGGGTGGCAGTTCTTC. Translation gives CAWSVHGGWQFF.

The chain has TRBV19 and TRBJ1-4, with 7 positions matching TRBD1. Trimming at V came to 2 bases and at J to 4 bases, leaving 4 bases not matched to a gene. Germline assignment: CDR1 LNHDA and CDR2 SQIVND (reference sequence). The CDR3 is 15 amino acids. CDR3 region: CASSIRDRVNEKLFF. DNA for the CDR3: TGTGCCAGTAGTATAAGGGACAGAGTTAATGAAAAACTGTTTTTT.

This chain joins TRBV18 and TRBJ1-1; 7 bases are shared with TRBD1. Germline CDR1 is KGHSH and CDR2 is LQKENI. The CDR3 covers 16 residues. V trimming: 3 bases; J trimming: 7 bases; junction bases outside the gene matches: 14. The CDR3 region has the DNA TGTGCCAGCTCACCCAGCGCGAGGACAGGCCTACATGAAGCTTTCTTT. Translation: CASSPSARTGLHEAFF.

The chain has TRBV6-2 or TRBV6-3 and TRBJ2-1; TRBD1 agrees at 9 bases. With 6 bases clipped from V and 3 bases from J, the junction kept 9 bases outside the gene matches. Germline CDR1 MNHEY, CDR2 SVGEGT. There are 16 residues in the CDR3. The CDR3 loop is CASSPSPGQGYNEQFF. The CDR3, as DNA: TGTGCCAGCAGCCCTTCTCCGGGACAGGGCTACAATGAGCAGTTCTTC.

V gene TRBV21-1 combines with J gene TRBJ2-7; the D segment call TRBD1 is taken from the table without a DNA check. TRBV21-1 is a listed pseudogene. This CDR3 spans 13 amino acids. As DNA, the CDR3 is TGTGCCAGCAGACCAGGGGGGACCTACGAGCAGTACTTC. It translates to CASRPGGTYEQYF.

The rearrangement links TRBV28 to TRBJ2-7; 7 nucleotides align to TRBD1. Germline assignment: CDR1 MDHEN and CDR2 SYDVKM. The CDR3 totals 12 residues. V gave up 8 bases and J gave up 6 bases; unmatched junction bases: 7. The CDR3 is CASAHTGVEQYF. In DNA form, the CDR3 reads TGTGCCAGCGCTCATACAGGGGTCGAGCAGTACTTC. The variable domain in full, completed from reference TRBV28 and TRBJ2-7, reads DVKVTQSSRYLVKRTGEKVFLECVQDMDHENMFWYRQDPGLGLRLIYFSYDVKMKEKGDIPEGYSVSREKKERFSLILESASTNQTSMYLCASAHTGVEQYFGPGTRLTVT.

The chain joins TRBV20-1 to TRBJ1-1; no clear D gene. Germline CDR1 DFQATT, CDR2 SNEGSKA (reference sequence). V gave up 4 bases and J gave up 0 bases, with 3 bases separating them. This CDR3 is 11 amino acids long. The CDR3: CSAKVNTEAFF. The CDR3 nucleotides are TGCAGTGCTAAAGTGAACACTGAAGCTTTCTTT.

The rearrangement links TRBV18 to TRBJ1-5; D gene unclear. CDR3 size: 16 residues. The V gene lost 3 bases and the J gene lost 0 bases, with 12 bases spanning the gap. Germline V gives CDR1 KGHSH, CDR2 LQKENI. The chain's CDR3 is CASSPWGDHSNQPQHF. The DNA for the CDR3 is TGTGCCAGCTCACCGTGGGGAGACCATAGCAATCAGCCCCAGCATTTT.

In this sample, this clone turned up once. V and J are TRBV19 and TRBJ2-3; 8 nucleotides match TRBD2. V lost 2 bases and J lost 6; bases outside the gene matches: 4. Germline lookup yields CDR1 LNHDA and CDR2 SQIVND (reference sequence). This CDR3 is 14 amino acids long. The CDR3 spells CASSIIGGADTQYF. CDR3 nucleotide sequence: TGTGCCAGTAGTATAATCGGGGGGGCGGATACGCAGTATTTT.

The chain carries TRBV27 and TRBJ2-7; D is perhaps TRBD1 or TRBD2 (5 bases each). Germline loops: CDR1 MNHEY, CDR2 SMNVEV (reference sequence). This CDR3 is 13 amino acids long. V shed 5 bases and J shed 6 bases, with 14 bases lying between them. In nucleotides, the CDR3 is TGTGCCAGCAGTCAAACTAGGGGCTCCGAGCAGTACTTC. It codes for CASSQTRGSEQYF.

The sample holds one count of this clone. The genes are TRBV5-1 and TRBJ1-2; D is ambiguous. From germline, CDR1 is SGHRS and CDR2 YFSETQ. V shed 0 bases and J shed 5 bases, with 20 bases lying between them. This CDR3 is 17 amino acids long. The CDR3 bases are TGCGCCAGCAGCTTGGGTATCGGTCCGGGAGAAGTGTATGGCTACACCTTC. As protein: CASSLGIGPGEVYGYTF.

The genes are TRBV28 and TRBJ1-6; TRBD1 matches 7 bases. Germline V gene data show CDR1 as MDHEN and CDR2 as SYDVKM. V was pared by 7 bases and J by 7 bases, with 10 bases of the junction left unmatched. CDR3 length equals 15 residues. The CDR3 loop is CASNSPGQLNSPLHF. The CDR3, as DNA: TGTGCCAGCAACTCTCCGGGACAGCTAAATTCACCCCTCCACTTT. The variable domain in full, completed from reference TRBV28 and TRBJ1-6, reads DVKVTQSSRYLVKRTGEKVFLECVQDMDHENMFWYRQDPGLGLRLIYFSYDVKMKEKGDIPEGYSVSREKKERFSLILESASTNQTSMYLCASNSPGQLNSPLHFGNGTRLTVT.